Listed below are T cell receptor beta chains from one sample, sequenced in a study of shared T cell receptors in the human thymus. Sequencing was performed with immunoSEQ multiplex PCR; in TCRdb, only in-frame clones are kept and a portion is missing. The top ten clones hold under 0.012% of a sample with 700,000 or so clones, approximately 83% of them seen once. These data were also filed under a second study, of human thymus T cells.

The sample was thymocytes. These receptors were collected from a girl under three years old with a congenital heart defect. The CDR3 runs from the conserved cysteine through the conserved F or W. The D gene is left open where the match is weak. Clone size, where shown, is once, few, many, or a class for clones that have expanded.

cdr3_nt cdr3_aa j_call d_call clone_size v_call
TGTGCCTGGACCTTGTCCGGGAGAGGTTATGGCTACACCTTC CAWTLSGRGYGYTF TRBJ1-2 . few TRBV30
TGCGCCAGCAGCCAAGATAAGGACAGGGGGACTGAAGCTTTCTTT CASSQDKDRGTEAFF TRBJ1-1 TRBD1 once TRBV4-1
TGTGCCAGCAGTTTGGTCTTTCGGGGGAAGGGTGGCTACACCTTC CASSLVFRGKGGYTF TRBJ1-2 . . TRBV27
TGTGCCATCAGTGAGACAGGCCCCTACGAGCAGTACTTC CAISETGPYEQYF TRBJ2-7 . . TRBV10-3
TGCAGCGTCGGGACAGACTCTGGAAACACCATATATTTT CSVGTDSGNTIYF TRBJ1-3 TRBD1 . TRBV29-1
TGTGCCAGTAGTGTCCCCGGACAGGCTTATGGCTACACCTTC CASSVPGQAYGYTF TRBJ1-2 TRBD1 . TRBV19
TGTGCCAGCAGCCGGCCCGGGGGTTGGGACGAGCAGTACTTC CASSRPGGWDEQYF TRBJ2-7 . . TRBV11-2
TGCGCCAGCAGCCCAGATTTAGCGGGGGGGCTGACAGATACGCAGTATTTT CASSPDLAGGLTDTQYF TRBJ2-3 TRBD2 few TRBV4-1
TGTGCCACCAGCAGCAGGCAGGGCGGCTACAATGAGCAGTTCTTC CATSSRQGGYNEQFF TRBJ2-1 . . TRBV15
TGTGCCAGCAGTTTACCCTACCTTCGACAGGGGAGTTTGACCGGGGAGCTGTTTTTT CASSLPYLRQGSLTGELFF TRBJ2-2 TRBD1 . TRBV28
TGCGCCAGCAGCTTGGCCTATCGCGGCACTGAAGCTTTCTTT CASSLAYRGTEAFF TRBJ1-1 . . TRBV5-1
TGTGCCAGCAGTCTCCCGGGACACACCACAGATACGCAGTATTTT CASSLPGHTTDTQYF TRBJ2-3 . . TRBV2
TGTGCCAGCAGCCCGTCCGGGGGACTTCTCTACGAGCAGTACTTC CASSPSGGLLYEQYF TRBJ2-7 . once TRBV7-9
TGTGCCAGCAGTACCTCAGGACTAGCGCGGTACGAGCAGTACTTC CASSTSGLARYEQYF TRBJ2-7 TRBD2 . TRBV25-1
TGCGCCAGCAGCTTGGAGGGGGGGGACGGATCCTATGGCTACACCTTC CASSLEGGDGSYGYTF TRBJ1-2 . . TRBV5-1
TGTGCCAGCAGCATCAGGGATAGGGGCTATGGCTACACCTTC CASSIRDRGYGYTF TRBJ1-2 . . TRBV7-2
TGTGCCAGCAGCGCCCGGGACAGGGAGAACACTGAAGCTTTCTTT CASSARDRENTEAFF TRBJ1-1 TRBD1 few TRBV14
TGTGCCAGCAGTGAAGCGGGATCGGCCGACGGGGTTATTAGCAATCAGCCCCAGCATTTT CASSEAGSADGVISNQPQHF TRBJ1-5 . . TRBV2
TGTGCCAGCAGCTTAGGCCCCGGGGGAGGCAATGAGCAGTTCTTC CASSLGPGGGNEQFF TRBJ2-1 . . TRBV13
TGCAGCGTTGATAACGGGGGGGCTAATGAGAGGGGGCTCGTATATGGATATGGCTACACCTTC CSVDNGGANERGLVYGYGYTF TRBJ1-2 TRBD1 few TRBV29-1
TGTGCCAGCAGCGTAGGACTAGCGGGGGGGGATGGTACGCAGTATTTT CASSVGLAGGDGTQYF TRBJ2-3 TRBD2 . TRBV5-6
TGTGCCAGCAGCTCCGAGTCCAGGGGGGCGGGTCCTGCCTACGAGCAGTACTTC CASSSESRGAGPAYEQYF TRBJ2-7 . few TRBV7-2
TGCGCCAGCAGCCGCGGGGGGATCACAGATACGCAGTATTTT CASSRGGITDTQYF TRBJ2-3 TRBD2 . TRBV5-1
TGTGCCAGCAGCCGGGTGATTAGCAATCAGCCCCAGCATTTT CASSRVISNQPQHF TRBJ1-5 . . TRBV28
TGCGCCAGCAGCTTGGATACAGGGTTTGGTAGCTACACCTTC CASSLDTGFGSYTF TRBJ1-2 . . TRBV5-1
TGTGCCACCAGCAGGGTATTGAGGCAAGAGACCCAGTACTTC CATSRVLRQETQYF TRBJ2-5 . . TRBV15
TGTGCCAGCAGCCAACTCTACCCCCTTGGGGAGCGGCTCTTAAGTCAGCCCCAGCATTTT CASSQLYPLGERLLSQPQHF TRBJ1-5 . . TRBV14
TGCGCCAGCAGCCGCAAAGGGAGCTCTGGAAACACCATATATTTT CASSRKGSSGNTIYF TRBJ1-3 . . TRBV4-1
TGTGCCAGCAGACCGGGACAGGGAAACACCGGGGAGCTGTTTTTT CASRPGQGNTGELFF TRBJ2-2 TRBD1 . TRBV7-9
TGTGCCAGCAGCCCACAGGAAAATGGCTACACCTTC CASSPQENGYTF TRBJ1-2 . . TRBV2
TGTGCCAGCAGATCGGGACTAGCGGAAATCTACAATGAGCAGTTCTTC CASRSGLAEIYNEQFF TRBJ2-1 TRBD2 once TRBV28
TGTGCCAGCAGTGGGCCCTACAGGGTAGGGGGCTACGAGCAGTACTTC CASSGPYRVGGYEQYF TRBJ2-7 . . TRBV27
TGTGCCAGCAGTTTGGGTCCCCGGAGCTCCTACAATGAGCAGTTCTTC CASSLGPRSSYNEQFF TRBJ2-1 . once TRBV27
TGTGCCAGCACCGACAGGCTGAATCAGCCCCAGCATTTT CASTDRLNQPQHF TRBJ1-5 . . TRBV19
TGTGCCAGCAGCACACGAATAACAGATTCGTCGGATCAGCCCCAGCATTTT CASSTRITDSSDQPQHF TRBJ1-5 . . TRBV7-8
TGCAGCGAGAGACTAGTAAAGCCCCAAGAGACCCAGTACTTC CSERLVKPQETQYF TRBJ2-5 . . TRBV29-1
TGTGCCAGCAGCAAATTCACAGGAATCTACGAGCAGTACTTC CASSKFTGIYEQYF TRBJ2-7 . . TRBV21-1
TGCGCCAGCAGCCCAGCGAGGCAAGTTGTGACTGAAGCTTTCTTT CASSPARQVVTEAFF TRBJ1-1 . . TRBV5-1
TGTGCCAGCAGTACCGCCGCGGGGGCTGAAGCTTTCTTT CASSTAAGAEAFF TRBJ1-1 . few TRBV27
TGTGCCAGCTCACCAACGGGGGGCGGTTACAATGAGCAGTTCTTC CASSPTGGGYNEQFF TRBJ2-1 . . TRBV18
TGTGCCAGCTCACCCTCCCAGGGTGAAGCTTTCTTT CASSPSQGEAFF TRBJ1-1 . . TRBV18
TGCGCCAGCAGCCTCAGACAGGAAAAAAACACCGGGGAGCTGTTTTTT CASSLRQEKNTGELFF TRBJ2-2 . . TRBV5-1
TGTGCCAGCAGCTTGATGGATAGGACTTCGCCCTCGGAAGGAAGCTACACCTTC CASSLMDRTSPSEGSYTF TRBJ1-2 . . TRBV5-6
TGTGCCAGCAGCTTAAGGGGATCGACTAATGAAAAACTGTTTTTT CASSLRGSTNEKLFF TRBJ1-4 . . TRBV7-9
TGCGCCAGCAGCTTACTAGCGGAAGGCTACGAGCAGTACTTC CASSLLAEGYEQYF TRBJ2-7 TRBD2 . TRBV5-1
TGTGCTAGTGGTTTACCAAACCTGGGAGCGGGGGAGTACAATGAGCAGTTCTTC CASGLPNLGAGEYNEQFF TRBJ2-1 TRBD2 few TRBV12-5
TGTGCCAGCAGCTTGTGTCGGGAAGAGACCCAGTACTTC CASSLCREETQYF TRBJ2-5 . . TRBV7-9
TGCGCCAGCAGCGAGGGTCAGGGGGGTGATAATTCACCCCTCCACTTT CASSEGQGGDNSPLHF TRBJ1-6 TRBD1 few TRBV5-1
TGCAGTGCCACCGGACTAGGCTACACCTTC CSATGLGYTF TRBJ1-2 . . TRBV20-1